This entry lists 5 T cell receptor beta chains sequenced from one sample in a study of type 1 and type 2 diabetes patients. PCR was run on genomic DNA. The TCR beta CDR3 region was amplified using 30 forward and 13 reverse primers. TCRdb re-called the multiplex PCR reads through MiXCR, storing one row per CDR3 protein. The table has under 300,000 distinct CDR3 sequences, around 50% seen once. Sequencing was performed on peripheral blood mononuclear cells (PBMCs). All receptors come from a man younger than 35 with type 2 diabetes.

The chain combines TRBV7-6 with TRBJ2-6, with D maybe TRBD1 (8 bases). CDR1 SGHVS and CDR2 FNYEAQ come from the germline V gene. The CDR3 contains 15 residues. Trimming left V 7 bases short and J 0 bases short, with 10 bases between. The CDR3 DNA follows: TGTGCCAGCAACAGGGGGGGCTCTGGGGCCAACGTCCTGACTTTC. It specifies CASNRGGSGANVLTF.

The chain has TRBV20-1 and TRBJ2-5; no clear D. Trimming took off 0 bases at V and 5 bases at J, with 4 bases between the two ends. This CDR3 is 11 amino acids long. Germline lookup yields CDR1 DFQATT and CDR2 SNEGSKA (reference sequence). The CDR3 DNA is TGCAGTGCTAGAGATAAGGAGACCCAGTACTTC. Translating it yields CSARDKETQYF.

This clonotype was seen only a few times. V is TRBV30 and J is TRBJ1-2; D unclear. There are 11 residues in the CDR3. CDR1 and CDR2 (germline): GTSNPN, SVGIG (reference sequence). V shed 5 bases and J shed 4 bases, with 8 bases lying between them. The CDR3 here is CAWVKSYGYTF. CDR3 nucleotides: TGTGCCTGGGTCAAGAGCTATGGCTACACCTTC.

The table lists this clonotype with a few counts. The chain recombines TRBV7-3 with TRBJ2-2; 8 bases fit TRBD1. CDR3 length: 16 residues. The V gene's germline CDR1 is SGHTA and CDR2 FQGTGA. V lost 5 bases and J lost 3; bases outside the gene matches: 8. The CDR3 DNA sequence: TGTGCCAGCAGCATCCACCCGGGACAGGACACCGGGGAGCTGTTTTTT. Translating gives CASSIHPGQDTGELFF.

There are a few counts of this clonotype. V gene TRBV2 combines with J gene TRBJ1-5; D call uncertain. The V gene's germline CDR1 is SNHLY and CDR2 FYNNEI. The CDR3 is made up of 11 amino acids. V lost 5 bases to trimming and J lost 4 bases, with 3 bases between them. CDR3 DNA sequence: TGTGCCAGCAGTTCTAATCAGCCCCAGCATTTT. Its protein product is CASSSNQPQHF.